This TCR beta chain comes out of a study of blood T cell repertoires in COVID-19. The CDR3 totals 14 residues. Germline V lookup: CDR1 SGHRS, CDR2 YFSETQ. The V gene end was trimmed by 3 bases and the J gene end by 5 bases; junction bases not matched to a gene: 4. How the authors handled the data: Nucleated cell counts were estimated from reference gene primer amplification. TCRdb's copy holds only in-frame clones and misses some; the assay was immunoSEQ multiplex PCR. V and J calls plus clone size are reproduced from that table; the DNA served to infer D and trimming. The table lists fewer than 350,000 clones, about nine tenths of them singletons.

V gene TRBV5-1 combines with J gene TRBJ1-1, with TRBD1 matching 10 bases. This receptor was taken from a woman in her twenties or thirties with COVID-19, enrolled during active disease. The sequencing sample was made of peripheral blood. The CDR3 loop is CASSWSGQGTEAFF. For the CDR3, the DNA is TGCGCCAGCAGCTGGTCGGGACAGGGGACTGAAGCTTTCTTT.